A single sample gave rise to the 16 T cell receptor beta chains below, sequenced in a study of vaccination and CD4 T cells after COVID-19. Cultured CD4+ T-cell DNA underwent Oncomine TCR Beta short-read sequencing. TCRdb reprocessed the PCR reads via MiXCR and lists one record per CDR3 protein. The data contain roughly 24,000 distinct CDR3 sequences, roughly 50% of them singletons. The treatment here: approximately nine-day PBMC culture with coronavirus spike peptide pools or control peptides (ViraFEST assay). These receptors' antigens are unknown. The specimen was CD4+ T cells from blood, cultured in vitro. These receptors all come from a human donor who had recovered from COVID-19.

This clonotype was observed a handful of times. The chain is built from TRBV19 and TRBJ1-5; D is uncertain. The ends were cut back, 0 bases at V and 7 bases at J, with 13 bases in the middle. The CDR3 is 15 amino acids. Germline V gives CDR1 LNHDA, CDR2 SQIVND (reference sequence). CDR3: CASSIDRGYGQPQHF. The CDR3 coding sequence is TGTGCCAGTAGTATAGATCGGGGTTACGGACAGCCCCAGCATTTT.

CDR3 amino acids: CASRVPGLGGKSSYNEQFF. The CDR3 bases are TGTGCCAGCAGAGTACCGGGACTTGGGGGTAAAAGCTCCTACAATGAGCAGTTCTTC. V usage is TRBV27 and J usage is TRBJ2-1, with D possibly TRBD2 on 6 matching bases. From germline, CDR1 is MNHEY and CDR2 SMNVEV (reference sequence). This CDR3 spans 19 amino acids. V was clipped by 6 bases and J by 0 bases, with 24 bases between them.

V is TRBV19 and J is TRBJ1-2; the D is unclear. The CDR3 runs to 13 residues. Germline CDR1 LNHDA, CDR2 SQIVND (reference sequence). Trimming stripped 2 bases from V and 5 bases from J, with 9 bases between. Here the CDR3 DNA reads TGTGCCAGTAGTATACCAGGCCGATATGGCTACACCTTC. Translated, it gives CASSIPGRYGYTF.

The genes are TRBV6-2 or TRBV6-3 and TRBJ2-1, with 8 nucleotides matching TRBD2. With 6 bases clipped from V and 9 bases from J, the junction kept 10 bases outside the gene matches. The CDR3 consists of 14 residues. Germline values: CDR1 MNHEY, CDR2 SVGEGT. CDR3 in DNA: TGTGCCAGCAGGAATAGCGGGGCGGTTGCTGAGCAGTTCTTC. This gives the protein CASRNSGAVAEQFF.

The chain employs TRBV4-1 and TRBJ2-2; D could derive from TRBD1 or TRBD2 (5 bases each). The CDR3 spans 17 residues. Trimming took 3 bases from V and 5 from J, leaving 19 bases between them. From germline, CDR1 is MGHRA and CDR2 YSYEKL. For the CDR3, the DNA is TGCGCCAGCAGCCAGGACGGACACGGGGCTCCGACCGGGGAGCTGTTTTTT. It is translated as CASSQDGHGAPTGELFF.

This clonotype has more than one count but fewer than ten. The chain carries TRBV19 and TRBJ2-5; TRBD2 might be the D (7 bases). CDR1 and CDR2 from the germline V gene are LNHDA and SQIVND (reference sequence). This CDR3 comprises 14 residues. Trimming removed 9 bases at V and 6 bases at J, with 20 bases between. The chain's CDR3 is CASGEGGVWKTQYF. In DNA form, the CDR3 reads TGTGCCAGCGGAGAGGGGGGGGTGTGGAAGACCCAGTACTTC.

As DNA, the CDR3 is TGTGCCAGCACCCAAGGGCGGGGAAGCACAGATACGCAGTATTTT. It codes for CASTQGRGSTDTQYF. The rearrangement links TRBV5-4 to TRBJ2-3; tentative D call: TRBD2 (6 bases). Germline assignment: CDR1 SGHNT and CDR2 YYREEE (reference sequence). V lost 6 bases to trimming and J lost 0 bases, with 14 bases between them. The CDR3 is made up of 15 amino acids.

The chain combines TRBV6-1 with TRBJ1-6; D gene unclear. Trimming took 4 bases from V and 7 from J, leaving 11 bases between them. The CDR3 extends over 14 amino acids. The germline gives CDR1 MNHNS, CDR2 SASEGT. CDR3 sequence reads: CASSAGAVNSPLHF. CDR3 coding DNA: TGTGCCAGCAGTGCTGGAGCCGTGAATTCACCCCTCCACTTT.

This chain uses TRBV6-1 with TRBJ1-2; D remains ambiguous. Germline V gene sequence: CDR1 MNHNS, CDR2 SASEGT. V was cut by 6 bases and J by 8 bases, with 16 bases left in between. The CDR3 runs 13 residues. The chain's CDR3 is CASSSDGLKGYTF. CDR3 DNA sequence: TGTGCCAGCAGCTCGGACGGATTGAAGGGCTACACCTTC.

The genes are TRBV30 and TRBJ1-6, with TRBD1 as a possible D gene (6 bases). This CDR3 comprises 16 residues. Germline values: CDR1 GTSNPN, CDR2 SVGIG (reference sequence). The V and J ends lost 5 bases and 7 bases respectively, with 21 bases between them. The CDR3 bases are TGTGCCTGGCGAGTACAGGGAGGACAGCTAAATTCACCCCTCCACTTT. The encoded protein is CAWRVQGGQLNSPLHF.

The chain uses TRBV6-1 and TRBJ1-6; D might be TRBD1 (5 bases). Germline CDR1 is MNHNS and CDR2 is SASEGT. This CDR3 comprises 16 residues. The V and J ends lost 2 bases and 7 bases respectively, with 15 bases between them. The CDR3 DNA reads TGTGCCAGCAGTGAAACTGGGACCCGTTGGAATTCACCCCTCCACTTT. This gives the protein CASSETGTRWNSPLHF.

The chain employs TRBV4-3 and TRBJ2-2, with D unresolved. V was pared by 4 bases and J by 1 base, with 7 bases between. The CDR3 contains 14 residues. Germline V CDR1 and CDR2: LGHNA, YSLEER. The CDR3 sequence is CASSPRQNTGELFF. The CDR3 DNA is TGCGCCAGCAGCCCTCGGCAGAACACCGGGGAGCTGTTTTTT.

J is TRBJ1-1 and V is TRBV20-1; D is ambiguous. CDR3 length: 15 amino acids. Germline CDR1 reads DFQATT; CDR2 reads SNEGSKA (reference sequence). V was clipped by 1 base and J by 3 bases, with 15 bases between them. The CDR3 protein is CSARGNRKADTEAFF. The CDR3 DNA is TGCAGTGCTAGAGGTAATCGCAAGGCGGACACTGAAGCTTTCTTT.

The chain employs TRBV7-3 and TRBJ1-1; possibly TRBD1 for D (6 bases). CDR1 is SGHTA, CDR2 FQGTGA, per germline. The CDR3 extends over 14 amino acids. The V end lost 2 bases, the J end lost 4 bases, and 11 bases lay between the germline ends. CDR3 protein: CASSLWGAGTEAFF. DNA for the CDR3: TGTGCCAGCAGCTTATGGGGGGCCGGCACTGAAGCTTTCTTT.

The genes are TRBV5-4 and TRBJ2-1; 8 bases map to TRBD2. J lost 7 bases, V lost 4 bases, and 10 bases had no gene match. Germline V gene lookup returns CDR1 SGHNT and CDR2 YYREEE (reference sequence). This CDR3 comprises 15 residues. CDR3 bases: TGTGCCAGCAGCCCGGGGGGGAAAGGAGGGAATGAGCAGTTCTTC. Translating it yields CASSPGGKGGNEQFF.

This CDR3 reads CASSPTGTFDKQFF. In DNA form, the CDR3 reads TGTGCCAGTAGTCCCACCGGGACATTCGATAAGCAGTTCTTC. The chain carries TRBV19 and TRBJ2-1, with a tentative D call TRBD1 (6 bases). The CDR3 is made up of 14 amino acids. Germline CDR1 LNHDA, CDR2 SQIVND (reference sequence). Between the trimmed V and J ends, which lost 5 bases and 11 bases, there was a span of 19 bases.